The TCR beta chain described here comes from a study of shared clonotypes between healthy human individuals. In the study overall: Three plates each covered CD4 naive and memory; CD8 naive two, CD8 memory one.

Naive CD8 cells were CD45RO-negative, positively selected for CCR7, excluding terminally differentiated effector memory CD45RA+ cells. Germline V gene data show CDR1 as SQVTM and CDR2 as ANQGSEA. The V and J ends lost 7 bases and 3 bases, in that order; junction bases with no gene match: 10. This CDR3 is 15 amino acids long. This clone appeared a single time. Replicate sorted-subset PCRs were loaded with 150 to 200 ng DNA, tens of thousands of T cell genomes. TCRdb keeps only in-frame clones here, not all; method: immunoSEQ multiplex PCR. In the table there are millions of clones, roughly 95% of which are singletons.

This clonotype was sampled from a man younger than 35 in good health. The rearrangement links TRBV29-1 to TRBJ2-1, with 9 bases identical to TRBD1. The sample comprised naive CD8+ T cells sorted from blood. The CDR3 here is CSANLQGAFYNEQFF. For the CDR3, the DNA is TGCAGCGCGAACCTACAGGGGGCGTTCTACAATGAGCAGTTCTTC.